Ten or more counts support the clone carrying this T cell receptor beta chain. Its antigen is not identified. The germline V and J ends were trimmed by 4 bases and 0 bases, with 10 bases remaining between them. The CDR3 totals 14 residues. Germline-derived CDR1 and CDR2 are SGHRS and YFSETQ. The sample comes from a study of T cells in Graves' hyperthyroidism and ophthalmopathy. The study, taken as a whole, reports: Stable hyperthyroidism and ophthalmopathy were separated using 13 V-J signatures. Ophthalmopathy was model-predicted a median approximately 6.4 months pre-onset.

Amplification of TCR beta CDR3 regions used RNA as the template. TCR CDR3 regions were first amplified by RT-PCR with HTBI primers. TCRdb used MiXCR to reprocess the multiplex PCR reads, holding one entry per CDR3 protein. The profile shows around 250,000 distinct CDR3 sequences, more than 20% of them singletons. Diagnosing involved the use of clinical symptoms, serum thyroxine and TRAb, thyroid ultrasound and orbital computed tomography. Sequenced: blood. This chain connects TRBV5-1 to TRBJ1-1, with D perhaps matching TRBD1 (5 bases). The clonotype originates from a woman between 40 and 50 years old with Graves' ophthalmopathy. CDR3 sequence (DNA): TGCGCCAGCAGCGCGGGACTCCTGAACACTGAAGCTTTCTTT. Amino acids: CASSAGLLNTEAFF.